This TCR beta chain was obtained from a study of PD-1 blockade in mismatch repair-deficient tumors (dated by TCRdb to 2016 to 2017). Regarding the complete study: Between September 2013 and late 2016, the trial enrolled approximately 87 consecutive patients with about eleven types of mismatch repair-deficient cancer, all of whom had received prior treatment and were progressing. Deep sequencing of TCR CDR3 regions was used to track tumor-associated T cell clones in peripheral blood of patients responding to PD-1 blockade. General conclusions and limits of the study: Of about seven peptides, three triggered clonal expansion, producing over a hundred unique blood TCRs, of which about seven were also present in tumor, and every positive peptide came from a frameshift mutation. After pembrolizumab, tumor-resident clones, which were often undetectable in blood before treatment, expanded rapidly and then contracted, generally ahead of radiologic responses.

Taken from cysteine to phenylalanine, the CDR3 has 11 residues. The only DNA kept is the CDR3, 33 bases in frame from the first base. V is shortened by 9 bases, J by 3 bases, and the region joining them spans 8 bases. CDR1 and CDR2 are drawn from the germline V gene: SNHLY, FYNNEI. With regard to this clone: Its antigen is not yet known. No much larger clone is present one base from it, and per-base qualities are unavailable.

The library was made by the immunoSEQ multiplex PCR assay. Processing in the source paper ran as follows. A clone was classified as neoantigen-specific if the clone expanded significantly in response to the relevant peptide and did not expand significantly in response to any other peptide tested. This is the immuneACCESS table as TCRdb keeps it, with only in-frame sequences that have V and J called. A part of the clones is gone; compared with another copy, unresolved V genes explain less than half, and the rest is unexplained. The V and J calls and clone size come from that table; D and trimming were worked out from the DNA. This sample has roughly 13,000 clones in its table, and under 90% of those were observed once. The ten largest clonotypes hold under 25% of the sample. This sample's time point label indicates: roughly 11-day in vitro stimulation with candidate neoantigen peptide 4. For every enrolled patient, mismatch repair deficiency was confirmed by either polymerase chain reaction or immunohistochemistry. Three patients who responded to pembrolizumab therapy underwent TCR sequencing. Seven ELISpot-reactive candidate neoantigen peptides were each used in a roughly 10-day in vitro stimulation before TCR sequencing. As the baseline for calculating clone fold-changes, a control culture with no peptide was run in an identical way. The phase II trial prospectively tested pembrolizumab PD-1 blockade in advanced mismatch repair-deficient cancers regardless of tissue of origin.

The sequences come from cells cultured in vitro, collected from a patient treated with pembrolizumab. This TCR was sampled from an adult with mismatch repair-deficient cancer. Recombination linked TRBV2 to TRBJ2-5; no confident D gene assignment can be made. The DNA sequence is given as TGTGCCAGTTCCCTGGAAGAGACCCAGTACTTC. Translated, it gives CASSLEETQYF.